This T cell receptor (beta chain) was obtained from a study of cytomegalovirus exposure and HLA in healthy donors. Study-level points and caveats: Later, an analysis showed that TCR beta chains associated with HLA were more clonally expanded than others that were equally common. An apparent linkage of common viral pathogens to several of the most significant clusters emerged in a later analysis. Beyond CMV serostatus, there was no information to go on about immune exposure.

In the case of this clone: The antigen is not known.

The CDR3 sequence is 15 residues long. Germline CDR1 and CDR2: SGHTA and FQGTGA. V trimming: 1 base; J trimming: 2 bases; junction bases outside the gene matches: 4. Primers included in the PCR were 60 Vbeta and 13 Jbeta primers. This table comes from immunoSEQ multiplex PCR, and its TCRdb copy is limited to in-frame clones, with some not included. The data hold about 160,000 clones, with around 76% observed a single time. This rearrangement joins TRBV7-3 to TRBJ2-7; 8 bases agree with TRBD2. Sequencing was performed on PBMCs. The TCR sequence derives from a man aged 55 to 70 in good health and CMV-seronegative. CDR3: CASSLSPGGAYEQYF. As DNA, the CDR3 is TGTGCCAGCAGCTTAAGTCCGGGGGGGGCCTACGAGCAGTACTTC. The full variable domain, in which reference TRBV7-3 and TRBJ2-7 provide the parts outside the CDR3, is GAGVSQTPSNKVTEKGKYVELRCDPISGHTALYWYRQSLGQGPEFLIYFQGTGAADDSGLPNDRFFAVRPEGSVSTLKIQRTERGDSAVYLCASSLSPGGAYEQYFGPGTRLTVT.